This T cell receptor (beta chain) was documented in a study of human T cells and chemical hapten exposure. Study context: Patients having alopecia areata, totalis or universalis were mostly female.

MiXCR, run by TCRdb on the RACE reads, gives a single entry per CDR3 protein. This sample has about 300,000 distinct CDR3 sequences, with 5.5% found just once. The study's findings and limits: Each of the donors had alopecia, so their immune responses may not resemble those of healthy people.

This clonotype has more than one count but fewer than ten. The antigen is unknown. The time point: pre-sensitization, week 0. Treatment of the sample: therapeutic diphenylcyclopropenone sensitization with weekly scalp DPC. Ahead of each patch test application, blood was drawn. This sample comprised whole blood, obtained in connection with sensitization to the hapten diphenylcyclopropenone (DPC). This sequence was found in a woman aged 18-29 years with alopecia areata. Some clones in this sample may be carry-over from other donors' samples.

The CDR3 bases are TGCAGCGTTGAAAGGCAGGGACATAACACCGGGGAGCTGTTTTTT. Residues: CSVERQGHNTGELFF. The chain joins TRBV29-1 to TRBJ2-2; tentative D call: TRBD1 (6 bases). Trimming stripped 2 bases from V and 2 bases from J, with 12 bases between. The germline CDR1 and CDR2 sequences are SQVTM and ANQGSEA. This CDR3 region has 15 residues.